Following are 8 T cell receptor beta chains from one sample sequenced in a study of blood T cell repertoires in COVID-19. TCRdb keeps only in-frame clones here, not all; method: immunoSEQ multiplex PCR. The table has 200,000 to 250,000 clones, 92% seen once. The sequencing input was peripheral blood. These receptors all come from a man between 60 and 70 years old with COVID-19, enrolled during active disease.

The chain has TRBV5-1 and TRBJ2-1; 14 bases align to TRBD2. The germline gives CDR1 SGHRS, CDR2 YFSETQ. V dropped 4 bases and J dropped 16; count of bases not matched to a gene: 13. CDR3 length: 15 amino acids. The DNA for the CDR3 is TGCGCCAGCAGCGACGATCGGACTAGCGGGAGGCCAGATTTCTTC. Encoded protein: CASSDDRTSGRPDFF.

The CDR3 DNA is TGCGCCAGCACCCTGGGGGGGGGCTGGAATGAGCAGTTCTTC. It encodes CASTLGGGWNEQFF. This rearrangement joins TRBV5-1 to TRBJ2-1, with a tentative D call TRBD2 (7 bases). There are 14 residues in the CDR3. The germline gives CDR1 SGHRS, CDR2 YFSETQ. The germline V and J ends were trimmed by 6 bases and 7 bases, with 17 bases remaining between them.

This clone has just one count. The rearrangement uses TRBV2 and TRBJ2-3; 8 nucleotides match TRBD2. Germline V gene data show CDR1 as SNHLY and CDR2 as FYNNEI. There are 13 residues in the CDR3. Trimming cost V 5 bases and J 8 bases; bases outside gene matches: 6. CDR3 coding DNA: TGTGCCAGCAGTAGCGGGGGCATCGTTACGCAGTATTTT. Protein: CASSSGGIVTQYF.

The chain recombines TRBV12-3 or TRBV12-4 with TRBJ2-2; D is ambiguous. V was cut by 4 bases and J by 8 bases, with 8 bases left in between. CDR3 length: 12 residues. The CDR3 nucleotides are TGTGCCAGCAGTTCCGGGTCTGGGGAGCTGTTTTTT. Amino acid sequence: CASSSGSGELFF.

The chain has TRBV19 and TRBJ2-3, with TRBD2 identical over 9 bases. V trimming: 6 bases; J trimming: 2 bases; junction bases outside the gene matches: 6. This CDR3 is 15 amino acids long. Germline V gene lookup returns CDR1 LNHDA and CDR2 SQIVND (reference sequence). CDR3 sequence (DNA): TGTGCCAGTAGACGGACTAGCGCCTTCACAGATACGCAGTATTTT. It translates to CASRRTSAFTDTQYF.

The chain carries TRBV18 and TRBJ1-1, with 7 positions matching TRBD1. The CDR3 consists of 13 residues. The V gene end was trimmed by 5 bases and the J gene end by 3 bases; junction bases not matched to a gene: 3. Germline V gene lookup returns CDR1 KGHSH and CDR2 LQKENI. The CDR3 reads CASSITGDTEAFF. CDR3 DNA: TGTGCCAGCTCAATAACAGGGGACACTGAAGCTTTCTTT.

The J gene is TRBJ1-2, the V gene TRBV19; the D is unclear. The CDR3 is made up of 15 amino acids. The germline V gene encodes CDR1 LNHDA and CDR2 SQIVND (reference sequence). V lost 7 bases and J 4 bases, leaving 19 bases between the germline ends. The CDR3 reads CASTPQPDPGYGYTF. CDR3 bases: TGTGCCAGTACCCCCCAACCAGACCCGGGCTATGGCTACACCTTC.

The V gene is TRBV20-1, the J gene TRBJ2-3, with D possibly TRBD2 on 6 matching bases. The V gene's germline CDR1 is DFQATT and CDR2 SNEGSKA (reference sequence). V was trimmed by 4 bases and J by 8 bases, leaving 10 bases between them. CDR3 length: 11 amino acids. CDR3 nucleotide sequence: TGCAGTGCTACTAGCGTAGGTACGCAGTATTTT. Protein product: CSATSVGTQYF.